This TCR beta chain is from a study of CD4 T cells in relation to SARS-CoV-2 and coronaviruses. On this clone: What it binds is not known.

The table came from immunoSEQ multiplex PCR; TCRdb's copy has only in-frame clones and leaves some out. Of 27,000 or so clones in the sample, roughly 73% were seen once. The unexposed donors gave CD4+ T cells in about 2010-2019, prior to COVID-19. The cells were cultured for under twelve days before CD4+ T cells were isolated. After removal of 1 base from V and 2 bases from J, the junction contained 7 bases not matched to a gene. CDR3 length: 16 residues. Germline CDR1 reads LGHNA; CDR2 reads YSLEER. The specimen sequenced was CD4+ T cells from PBMCs, cultured in vitro. V is TRBV4-3 and J is TRBJ2-7; 8 bases are a match to TRBD2. The source is a human donor in good health. The CDR3 spells CASSQGYSGVTYEQYF. Here the CDR3 DNA reads TGCGCCAGCAGCCAAGGCTATAGCGGGGTCACCTACGAGCAGTACTTC.